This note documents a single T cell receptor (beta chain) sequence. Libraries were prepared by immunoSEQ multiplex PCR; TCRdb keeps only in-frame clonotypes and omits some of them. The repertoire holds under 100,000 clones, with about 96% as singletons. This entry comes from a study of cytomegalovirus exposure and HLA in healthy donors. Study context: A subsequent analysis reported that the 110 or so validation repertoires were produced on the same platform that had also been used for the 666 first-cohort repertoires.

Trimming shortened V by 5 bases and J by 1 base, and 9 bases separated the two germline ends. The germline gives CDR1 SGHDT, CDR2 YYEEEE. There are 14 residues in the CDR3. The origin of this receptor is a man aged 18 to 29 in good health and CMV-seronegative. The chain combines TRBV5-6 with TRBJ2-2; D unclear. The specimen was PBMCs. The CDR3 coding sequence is TGTGCCAGCAGAGCGAGATGGAACACCGGGGAGCTGTTTTTT. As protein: CASRARWNTGELFF.